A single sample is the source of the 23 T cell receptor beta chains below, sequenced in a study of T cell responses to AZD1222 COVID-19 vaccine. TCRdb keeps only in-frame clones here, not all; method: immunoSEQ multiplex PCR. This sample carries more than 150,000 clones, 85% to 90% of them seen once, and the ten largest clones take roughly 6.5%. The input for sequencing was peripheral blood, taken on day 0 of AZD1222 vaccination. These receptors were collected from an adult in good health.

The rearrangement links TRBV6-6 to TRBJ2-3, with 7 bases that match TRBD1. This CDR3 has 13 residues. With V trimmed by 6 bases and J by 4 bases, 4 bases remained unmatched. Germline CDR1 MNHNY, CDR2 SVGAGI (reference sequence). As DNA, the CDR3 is TGTGCCAGCAGACCTCAGGGGGCAGATACGCAGTATTTT. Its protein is CASRPQGADTQYF.

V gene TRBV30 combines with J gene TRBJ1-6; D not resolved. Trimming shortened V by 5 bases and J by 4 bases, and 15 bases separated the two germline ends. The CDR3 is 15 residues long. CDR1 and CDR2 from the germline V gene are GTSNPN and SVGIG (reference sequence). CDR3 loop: CAWGHVGVYNSPLHF. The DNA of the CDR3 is TGTGCCTGGGGCCATGTTGGGGTGTATAATTCACCCCTCCACTTT.

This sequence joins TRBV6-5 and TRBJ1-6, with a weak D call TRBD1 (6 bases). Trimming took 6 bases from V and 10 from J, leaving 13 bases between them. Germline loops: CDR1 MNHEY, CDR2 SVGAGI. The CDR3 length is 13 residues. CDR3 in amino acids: CASSLQGRSPLHF. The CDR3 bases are TGTGCCAGCAGCTTACAGGGTCGATCACCCCTCCACTTT.

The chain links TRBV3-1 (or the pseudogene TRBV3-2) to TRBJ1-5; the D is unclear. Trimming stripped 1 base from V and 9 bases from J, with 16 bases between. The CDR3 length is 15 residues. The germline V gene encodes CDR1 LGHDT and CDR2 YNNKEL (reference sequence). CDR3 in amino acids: CASSQGDRTGGPQHF. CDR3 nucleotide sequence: TGTGCCAGCAGCCAAGGAGATAGAACTGGTGGGCCCCAGCATTTT.

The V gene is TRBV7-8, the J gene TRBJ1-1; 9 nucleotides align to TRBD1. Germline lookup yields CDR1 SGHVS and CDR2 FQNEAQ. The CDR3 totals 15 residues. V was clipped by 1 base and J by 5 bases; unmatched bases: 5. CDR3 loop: CASSLGDRGETEAFF. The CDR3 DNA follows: TGTGCCAGCAGCTTAGGAGACAGGGGGGAGACTGAAGCTTTCTTT.

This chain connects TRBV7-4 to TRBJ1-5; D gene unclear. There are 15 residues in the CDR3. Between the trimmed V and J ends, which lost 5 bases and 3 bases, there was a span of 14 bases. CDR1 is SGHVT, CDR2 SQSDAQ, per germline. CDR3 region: CASSPHTDLNQPQHF. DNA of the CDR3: TGTGCCAGCAGCCCCCACACCGACCTCAATCAGCCCCAGCATTTT.

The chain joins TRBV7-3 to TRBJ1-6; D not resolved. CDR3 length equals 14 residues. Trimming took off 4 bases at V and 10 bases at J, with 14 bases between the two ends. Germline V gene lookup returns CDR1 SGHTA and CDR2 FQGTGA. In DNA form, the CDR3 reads TGTGCCAGCAGCTCCGGGTCTTTCTACTCACCCCTCCACTTT. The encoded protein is CASSSGSFYSPLHF.

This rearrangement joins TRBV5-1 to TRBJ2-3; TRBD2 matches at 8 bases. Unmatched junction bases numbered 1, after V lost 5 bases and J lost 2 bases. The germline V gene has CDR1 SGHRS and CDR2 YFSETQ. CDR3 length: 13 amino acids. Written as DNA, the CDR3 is TGCGCCAGCAGAGCGGGAGCCACAGATACGCAGTATTTT. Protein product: CASRAGATDTQYF.

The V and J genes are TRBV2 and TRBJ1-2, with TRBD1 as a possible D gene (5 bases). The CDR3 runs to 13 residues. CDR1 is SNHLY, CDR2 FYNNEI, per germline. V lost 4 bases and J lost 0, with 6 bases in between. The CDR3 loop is CASSGRANYGYTF. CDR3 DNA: TGTGCCAGCAGTGGCAGGGCTAACTATGGCTACACCTTC.

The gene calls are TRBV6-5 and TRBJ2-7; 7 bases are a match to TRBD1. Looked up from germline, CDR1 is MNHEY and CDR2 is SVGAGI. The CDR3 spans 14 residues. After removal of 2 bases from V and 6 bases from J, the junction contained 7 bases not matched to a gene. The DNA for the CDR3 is TGTGCCAGCAGTTACGCAGGACAGGCGGGCGAGCAGTACTTC. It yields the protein CASSYAGQAGEQYF.

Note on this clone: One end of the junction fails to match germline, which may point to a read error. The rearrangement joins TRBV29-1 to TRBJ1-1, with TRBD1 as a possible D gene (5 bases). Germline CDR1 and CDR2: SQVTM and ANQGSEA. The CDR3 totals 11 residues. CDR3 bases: TGCAGCGTTGAAGACGGATTTTTGGGGGTCTTT. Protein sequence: CSVEDGFLGVF.

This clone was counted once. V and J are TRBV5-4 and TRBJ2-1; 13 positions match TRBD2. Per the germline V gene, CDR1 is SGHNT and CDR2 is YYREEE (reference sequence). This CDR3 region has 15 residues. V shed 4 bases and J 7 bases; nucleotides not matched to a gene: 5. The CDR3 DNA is TGTGCCAGCAGCCAGGGACTAGCGGGATTTAATGAGCAGTTCTTC. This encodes CASSQGLAGFNEQFF.

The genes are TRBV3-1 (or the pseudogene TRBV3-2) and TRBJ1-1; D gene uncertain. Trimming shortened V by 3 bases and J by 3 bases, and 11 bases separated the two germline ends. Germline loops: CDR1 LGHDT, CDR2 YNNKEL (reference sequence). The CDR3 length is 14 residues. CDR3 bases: TGTGCCAGCAGCCACACACAAGGTTACACTGAAGCTTTCTTT. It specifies CASSHTQGYTEAFF.

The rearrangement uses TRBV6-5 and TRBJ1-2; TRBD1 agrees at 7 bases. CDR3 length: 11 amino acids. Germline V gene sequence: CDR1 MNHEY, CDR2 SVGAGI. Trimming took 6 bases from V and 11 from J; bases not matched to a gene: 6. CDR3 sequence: CASRRQGGYTF. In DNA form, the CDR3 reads TGTGCCAGCAGACGACAGGGTGGTTACACCTTC.

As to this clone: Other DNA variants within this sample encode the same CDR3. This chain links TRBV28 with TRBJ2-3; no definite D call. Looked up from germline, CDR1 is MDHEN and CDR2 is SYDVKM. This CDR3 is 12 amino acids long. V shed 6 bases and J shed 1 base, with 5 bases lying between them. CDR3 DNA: TGTGCCAGCAGCCTACGCACAGATACGCAGTATTTT. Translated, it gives CASSLRTDTQYF.

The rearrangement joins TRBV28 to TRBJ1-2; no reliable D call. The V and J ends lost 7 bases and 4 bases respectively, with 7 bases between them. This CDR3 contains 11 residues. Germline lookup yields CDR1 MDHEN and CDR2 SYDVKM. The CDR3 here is CASIASYGYTF. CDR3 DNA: TGTGCCAGCATCGCTTCCTATGGCTACACCTTC.

DNA for the CDR3: TGTGCCAGCAGCGTAGTGGCAGGTCATACTGGAAACACCATATATTTT. Translated, it gives CASSVVAGHTGNTIYF. The J gene is TRBJ1-3, the V gene TRBV9; D is unclear. This CDR3 region has 16 residues. The V gene's germline CDR1 is SGDLS and CDR2 YYNGEE. Trimming shortened V by 0 bases and J by 2 bases, and 12 bases separated the two germline ends.

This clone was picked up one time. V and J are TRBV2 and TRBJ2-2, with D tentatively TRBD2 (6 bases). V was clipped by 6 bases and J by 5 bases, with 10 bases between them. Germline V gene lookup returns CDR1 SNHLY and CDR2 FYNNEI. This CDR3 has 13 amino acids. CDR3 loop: CASRGLLTGELFF. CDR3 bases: TGTGCCAGCAGGGGACTGTTGACCGGGGAGCTGTTTTTT.

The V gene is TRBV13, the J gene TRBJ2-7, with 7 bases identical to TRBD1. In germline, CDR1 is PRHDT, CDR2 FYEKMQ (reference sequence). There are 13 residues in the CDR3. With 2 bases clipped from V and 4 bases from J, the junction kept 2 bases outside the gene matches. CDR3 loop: CASSLRQGYEQYF. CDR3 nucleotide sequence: TGTGCCAGCAGCTTACGACAGGGATACGAGCAGTACTTC.

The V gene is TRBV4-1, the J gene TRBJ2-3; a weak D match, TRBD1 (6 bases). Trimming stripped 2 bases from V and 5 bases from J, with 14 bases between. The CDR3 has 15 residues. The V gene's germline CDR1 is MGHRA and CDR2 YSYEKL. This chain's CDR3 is CASSQYSPGVDTQYF. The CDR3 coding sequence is TGCGCCAGCAGCCAATATTCCCCAGGGGTAGATACGCAGTATTTT.

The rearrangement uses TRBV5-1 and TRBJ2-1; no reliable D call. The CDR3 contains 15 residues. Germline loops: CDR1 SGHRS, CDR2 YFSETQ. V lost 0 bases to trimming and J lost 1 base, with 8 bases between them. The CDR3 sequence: CASSLGYSSYNEQFF. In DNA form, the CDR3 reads TGCGCCAGCAGCTTGGGGTACTCATCCTACAATGAGCAGTTCTTC.

The CDR3 bases are TGTGCCAGCAGCTCCCCTCTTCAGGGCTATGGCTACACCTTC. Translating it yields CASSSPLQGYGYTF. The chain combines TRBV7-9 with TRBJ1-2; a possible D gene is TRBD1 (5 bases). CDR3 length: 14 residues. Trimming shortened V by 4 bases and J by 4 bases, and 13 bases separated the two germline ends. Per germline, CDR1 SEHNR and CDR2 FQNEAQ (reference sequence).

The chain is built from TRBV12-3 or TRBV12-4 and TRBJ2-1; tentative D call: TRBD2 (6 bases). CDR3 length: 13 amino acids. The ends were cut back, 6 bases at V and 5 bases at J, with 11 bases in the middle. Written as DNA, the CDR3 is TGTGCCAGCAGACGACTAGAGGACAATGAGCAGTTCTTC. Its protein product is CASRRLEDNEQFF.